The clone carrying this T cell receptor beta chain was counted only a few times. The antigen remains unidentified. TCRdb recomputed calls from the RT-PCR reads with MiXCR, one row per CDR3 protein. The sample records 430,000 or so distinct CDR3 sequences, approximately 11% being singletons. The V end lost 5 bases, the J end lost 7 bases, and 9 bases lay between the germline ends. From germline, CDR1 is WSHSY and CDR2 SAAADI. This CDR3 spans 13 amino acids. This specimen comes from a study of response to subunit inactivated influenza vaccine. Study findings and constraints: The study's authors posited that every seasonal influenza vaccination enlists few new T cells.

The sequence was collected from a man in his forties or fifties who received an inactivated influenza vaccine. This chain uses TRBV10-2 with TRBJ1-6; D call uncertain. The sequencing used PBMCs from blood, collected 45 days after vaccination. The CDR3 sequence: CASSPDQNSPLHF. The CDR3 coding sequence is TGCGCCAGCAGTCCGGACCAAAATTCACCCCTCCACTTT.